The 8 T cell receptor beta chains in this list originate from one sample, sequenced in a study of response to subunit inactivated influenza vaccine. TCRdb passed the RT-PCR reads through MiXCR, listing each CDR3 protein once. The sample yields about 700,000 distinct CDR3 sequences, about a sixth seen once. The input for sequencing was PBMCs from blood, taken 11 to 12 days after vaccination. The receptors shown here come from a man aged 50-60 years who received an inactivated influenza vaccine.

This clonotype was counted a few times. The chain employs TRBV12-3 or TRBV12-4 and TRBJ1-4, with D tentatively TRBD1 (5 bases). The CDR3 is 16 residues long. V gave up 0 bases and J gave up 7 bases, with 15 bases separating them. CDR3 sequence reads: CASSLALPRVGEKLFF. The CDR3 coding sequence is TGTGCCAGCAGTTTAGCGCTTCCCAGGGTCGGTGAAAAACTGTTTTTT.

This clonotype showed up just a few times. The CDR3 sequence is CASSEGGFGYTF. The CDR3 coding sequence is TGTGCCAGCAGTGAAGGAGGGTTCGGCTACACCTTC. The rearrangement joins TRBV2 to TRBJ1-2; D is uncertain. CDR3 length equals 12 residues. Germline CDR1 reads SNHLY; CDR2 reads FYNNEI. Between the trimmed V and J ends, which lost 1 base and 8 bases, there was a span of 8 bases.

V gene TRBV27 combines with J gene TRBJ2-7, with TRBD1 as a possible D gene (6 bases). The CDR3 length is 11 residues. Germline CDR1 reads MNHEY; CDR2 reads SMNVEV (reference sequence). The V gene lost 8 bases and the J gene lost 5 bases, with 10 bases spanning the gap. CDR3 nucleotide sequence: TGTGCCAGCCCAGGGGCTCACGAGCAGTACTTC. Its protein product is CASPGAHEQYF.

There are a few counts of this clonotype. This rearrangement joins TRBV9 to TRBJ2-5, with D perhaps TRBD2 (6 bases). The CDR3 contains 15 residues. The V end was cut by 0 bases, the J end by 4 bases, with 13 bases between. The germline CDR1 and CDR2 sequences are SGDLS and YYNGEE. Here the CDR3 DNA reads TGTGCCAGCAGCGTAGGTCTAGCGTACGGAGAGACCCAGTACTTC. Translation gives CASSVGLAYGETQYF.

The V call is TRBV18, the J call TRBJ2-7; 7 bases match TRBD2. The junction had 5 bases not matched to a gene; V was cut back by 1 base and J by 2 bases. There are 15 residues in the CDR3. Looked up from germline, CDR1 is KGHSH and CDR2 is LQKENI. The CDR3 DNA sequence: TGTGCCAGCTCACCACAGCGCGGGACTACCTACGAGCAGTACTTC. Its protein product is CASSPQRGTTYEQYF.

This clonotype was found many times. The DNA of the CDR3 is TGTGCCAGCAGCCCTCTCCTCCCGGGACAGGAGGCTTTCTTT. It encodes CASSPLLPGQEAFF. The rearrangement uses TRBV7-9 and TRBJ1-1, with 8 positions matching TRBD1. V was pared by 5 bases and J by 11 bases, with 13 bases of the junction left unmatched. CDR1 is SEHNR, CDR2 FQNEAQ, per germline (reference sequence). This CDR3 contains 14 residues.

The chain recombines TRBV5-4 with TRBJ1-4; a weak D match, TRBD1 (6 bases). Germline CDR1 SGHNT, CDR2 YYREEE (reference sequence). V was trimmed by 0 bases and J by 4 bases, leaving 7 bases between them. The CDR3 runs 14 residues. DNA of the CDR3: TGTGCCAGCAGCTTGGAGGGGGATAATGAAAAACTGTTTTTT. This sequence encodes CASSLEGDNEKLFF.

The table lists this clonotype with many counts. The chain uses TRBV6-5 and TRBJ2-1; 8 bases fit TRBD2. After removal of 2 bases from V and 8 bases from J, the junction contained 5 bases not matched to a gene. This CDR3 has 14 amino acids. In germline, CDR1 is MNHEY, CDR2 SVGAGI. In DNA, the CDR3 is TGTGCCAGCAGTTACATGCGGGGGGCGGATGAGCAGTTCTTC. Translation gives CASSYMRGADEQFF.